The text below deals with one T cell receptor (beta chain). The V and J ends lost 3 bases and 0 bases, in that order; junction bases with no gene match: 6. From germline, CDR1 is SGDLS and CDR2 YYNGEE. The CDR3 contains 16 residues. The data originate from a study of blood T cell repertoires in COVID-19. On the study more broadly: Donors in the United States, Italy and Spain gave samples during acute or convalescent COVID-19. T cells, B-cell-depleted T cells, or PBMCs provided the cDNA or gDNA that served as material.

The authors' processing: The authors estimated nucleated cell counts from reference gene primer amplification. Generated by immunoSEQ multiplex PCR, the TCRdb table keeps only in-frame clones and is missing some. V, J and clone size derive from that table, while D and trimming were established from the DNA sequence. The data show under 250,000 clones, around nine tenths seen once. This TCR was sampled from a woman in her sixties who had recovered from COVID-19. This sequence joins TRBV9 and TRBJ1-3, with 7 bases that match TRBD1. Sequenced input: peripheral blood. The CDR3 sequence is CASSGDSGGSGNTIYF. The CDR3 nucleotides are TGTGCCAGCAGCGGCGATTCAGGGGGCTCTGGAAACACCATATATTTT.